The 15 T cell receptor beta chains below come from one sample, sequenced in a study of technical replicates of blood from several donors. Clones were read by immunoSEQ multiplex PCR, and TCRdb kept only the in-frame ones, dropping some. Of about 44,000 clones detected, 95% to 97% appear once; the ten largest clones hold roughly 0.35%. Sample: T cells isolated from PBMCs. These TCRs come from a human donor in good health.

This chain links TRBV6-1 with TRBJ1-1; no clear D gene. The V and J ends lost 2 bases and 1 base respectively, with 8 bases between them. The germline V gene has CDR1 MNHNS and CDR2 SASEGT. The CDR3 totals 14 residues. The CDR3 DNA reads TGTGCCAGCAGTGAACTCTTCAGGAACACTGAAGCTTTCTTT. This sequence encodes CASSELFRNTEAFF.

This chain uses TRBV4-1 with TRBJ2-5; 12 nucleotides match TRBD2. The CDR3 runs to 15 residues. V gave up 6 bases and J gave up 1 base; unmatched junction bases: 3. Germline CDR1 is MGHRA and CDR2 is YSYEKL. The CDR3 reads CASRRTSGVQETQYF. The CDR3 DNA reads TGCGCCAGCAGGAGGACTAGCGGGGTCCAAGAGACCCAGTACTTC.

This clone showed up just once. V and J are TRBV4-3 and TRBJ1-1; possibly TRBD1 for D (5 bases). V was clipped by 0 bases and J by 2 bases, with 13 bases between them. The CDR3 contains 16 residues. Germline V gene sequence: CDR1 LGHNA, CDR2 YSLEER. Written as DNA, the CDR3 is TGCGCCAGCAGCCAAGATCCGGTGGGGCTCAACACTGAAGCTTTCTTT. This sequence encodes CASSQDPVGLNTEAFF.

This chain joins TRBV4-3 and TRBJ2-1, with D possibly matching TRBD1 (5 bases). CDR1 is LGHNA and CDR2 is YSLEER in the germline V gene. Trimming took 4 bases from V and 4 from J, leaving 8 bases between them. The CDR3 spans 13 residues. The CDR3 loop reads CASSPTGYNEQFF. The CDR3 coding sequence is TGCGCCAGCAGCCCAACAGGTTACAATGAGCAGTTCTTC.

This chain connects TRBV6-5 to TRBJ1-1; D not resolved. CDR3 length: 15 residues. Germline V gene lookup returns CDR1 MNHEY and CDR2 SVGAGI. Deletions cut 1 base from V and 0 bases from J, with 9 bases between. The CDR3 DNA reads TGTGCCAGCAGTTACTACGGGGATATGAACACTGAAGCTTTCTTT. Amino acids: CASSYYGDMNTEAFF.

The chain joins TRBV28 to TRBJ1-3, with D maybe TRBD1 (5 bases). Germline V gives CDR1 MDHEN, CDR2 SYDVKM. The CDR3 contains 14 residues. With 10 bases removed from V and 2 bases from J, the gap between germline ends came to 15 bases. For the CDR3, the DNA is TGTGCCACCATTAGGCCGACAGCTGGAAACACCATATATTTT. This sequence encodes CATIRPTAGNTIYF. Based on the CDR3 plus reference TRBV28 and TRBJ1-3, the full variable domain is DVKVTQSSRYLVKRTGEKVFLECVQDMDHENMFWYRQDPGLGLRLIYFSYDVKMKEKGDIPEGYSVSREKKERFSLILESASTNQTSMYLCATIRPTAGNTIYFGEGSWLTVV.

The rearrangement uses TRBV6-6 and TRBJ2-2; possibly TRBD1 for D (5 bases). Germline CDR1 and CDR2: MNHNY and SVGAGI (reference sequence). V was trimmed by 6 bases and J by 5 bases, leaving 16 bases between them. CDR3 length: 15 amino acids. CDR3: CASSYLQGRTGELFF. CDR3 sequence (DNA): TGTGCCAGCAGCTACCTCCAGGGAAGGACCGGGGAGCTGTTTTTT.

This chain links TRBV4-3 with TRBJ1-5; no clear D gene. CDR3 size: 14 residues. V dropped 3 bases and J dropped 5 bases, with 11 bases sitting between them. Germline V gives CDR1 LGHNA, CDR2 YSLEER. In nucleotides, the CDR3 is TGCGCCAGCAGCCAGCGTACTAACCATCAGCCCCAGCATTTT. It specifies CASSQRTNHQPQHF.

The chain employs TRBV6-1 and TRBJ1-1, with 8 bases identical to TRBD1. Looked up from germline, CDR1 is MNHNS and CDR2 is SASEGT. Germline trimming cut 6 bases from V and 3 bases from J; bases unmatched to any gene: 3. The CDR3 length is 13 residues. The CDR3 DNA is TGTGCCAGCAGAACAGGGGGTTACACTGAAGCTTTCTTT. Residues: CASRTGGYTEAFF.

The rearrangement joins TRBV15 to TRBJ2-1; 7 bases map to TRBD1. The CDR3 is made up of 16 amino acids. CDR1 is LNHNV and CDR2 is YYDKDF in the germline V gene (reference sequence). V dropped 1 base and J dropped 5; count of bases not matched to a gene: 8. CDR3 amino acids: CATSRGQGGGDNEQFF. In nucleotides, the CDR3 is TGTGCCACCAGCAGAGGACAGGGTGGGGGAGACAATGAGCAGTTCTTC. The complete variable domain, with remaining parts taken from reference TRBV15 and TRBJ2-1, reads DAMVIQNPRYQVTQFGKPVTLSCSQTLNHNVMYWYQQKSSQAPKLLFHYYDKDFNNEADTPDNFQSRRPNTSFCFLDIRSPGLGDTAMYLCATSRGQGGGDNEQFFGPGTRLTVL.

The chain carries TRBV7-9 and TRBJ2-7, with 7 bases matching TRBD2. CDR1 is SEHNR and CDR2 is FQNEAQ in the germline V gene (reference sequence). V lost 1 base, J lost 4 bases, and 7 bases stayed unmatched. CDR3 length equals 15 residues. The CDR3 nucleotides are TGTGCCAGCAGCTTAGTAGCTTCTAGCGGATACGAGCAGTACTTC. Its translation: CASSLVASSGYEQYF.

The chain joins TRBV6-5 to TRBJ2-7; 8 nucleotides match TRBD1. V was clipped by 0 bases and J by 2 bases; unmatched bases: 6. CDR3 length: 16 residues. Per the germline V gene, CDR1 is MNHEY and CDR2 is SVGAGI. The CDR3 sequence: CASSYSRRGQAYEQYF. The CDR3 coding sequence is TGTGCCAGCAGTTACTCCCGCAGGGGGCAAGCCTACGAGCAGTACTTC.

The J gene is TRBJ1-1, the V gene TRBV9; TRBD1 matches at 11 bases. This CDR3 comprises 14 residues. Germline values: CDR1 SGDLS, CDR2 YYNGEE. The J segment lost 8 bases and the V segment lost 4 bases, leaving 7 bases of the junction unmatched. The DNA of the CDR3 is TGTGCCAGCAGCAGCAGGACAGGGGGCGGAGAAGCTTTCTTT. Translated, it gives CASSSRTGGGEAFF.

The V gene is TRBV9, the J gene TRBJ2-7, with 7 bases identical to TRBD2. This CDR3 is 15 amino acids long. Per the germline V gene, CDR1 is SGDLS and CDR2 is YYNGEE. With V trimmed by 4 bases and J by 7 bases, 14 bases remained unmatched. CDR3 residues: CASSPREVPWAEQYF. The CDR3 DNA reads TGTGCCAGCAGCCCCCGGGAGGTCCCATGGGCAGAGCAGTACTTC.

V is TRBV12-5 and J is TRBJ2-1, with TRBD2 matching 7 bases. From germline, CDR1 is LGHNT and CDR2 FRNRAP. Germline trimming cut 1 base from V and 1 base from J; bases unmatched to any gene: 1. The length of the CDR3 is 15 residues. The CDR3: CASGLASGSYNEQFF. The CDR3 nucleotides read TGTGCTAGTGGTTTGGCTAGCGGTTCCTACAATGAGCAGTTCTTC.